This T cell receptor beta chain was sequenced during a study of blood T cell repertoires in COVID-19. Study-wide context: Both acute and convalescent COVID-19 samples were obtained from the United States, Italy and Spain.

Deletions cut 3 bases from V and 6 bases from J, with 16 bases between. The CDR3 loop spans 14 amino acids. The germline CDR1 and CDR2 sequences are SGDLS and YYNGEE. Seattle's cohort entered during active infection and was followed longitudinally. TCRdb's copy holds only in-frame clones and misses some; the assay was immunoSEQ multiplex PCR. The sample gives roughly 250,000 clones, approximately 91% of which show up once; roughly 0.79% is in the top ten. This receptor was obtained from a man younger than 45 with COVID-19, enrolled during active disease. Sequenced input: peripheral blood. This rearrangement joins TRBV9 to TRBJ2-7, with D possibly TRBD1 on 6 matching bases. CDR3 in DNA: TGTGCCAGCAGCGAACATCAGGGGATGGGCGAGCAGTACTTC. As protein: CASSEHQGMGEQYF. The variable domain in full, completed from reference TRBV9 and TRBJ2-7, reads DSGVTQTPKHLITATGQRVTLRCSPRSGDLSVYWYQQSLDQGLQFLIQYYNGEERAKGNILERFSAQQFPDLHSELNLSSLELGDSALYFCASSEHQGMGEQYFGPGTRLTVT.